These T cell receptor beta chains were read from a single sample in a study of T-cell reconstitution after alpha-beta-depleted transplantation in children. TCRdb analysed the PCR reads with MiXCR anew, one entry per CDR3 protein. The profile shows 200,000 to 300,000 distinct CDR3 sequences, 20% to 30% of them singletons. Source: PBMCs, mostly from graft donor cells, taken 360 days after TCRalphabeta/CD19-depleted stem cell transplant. The origin of the receptors is a female patient between 2 and 15 years old who had a stem cell transplant for congenital amegakaryocytic thrombocytopenia, so the T cells may come from the graft donor. The CDR3 runs from the conserved cysteine through the conserved F or W. The D gene is left open where the match is weak. Not every row has a clone size; where given, it reads once, few, many or a size class.

d_gene: TRBD1
j_gene: TRBJ2-1
v_gene: TRBV12-3/TRBV12-4
abundance: .
CDR3nt: TGTGCCAGCAGTTGGGGGACAGACAATGAGCAGTTCTTC
CDR3aa: CASSWGTDNEQFF

d_gene: .
j_gene: TRBJ2-5
v_gene: TRBV28
abundance: .
CDR3nt: TGTGCCAGCAGTTTATTTGGGAATTTCCAAGAGACCCAGTACTTC
CDR3aa: CASSLFGNFQETQYF

d_gene: .
j_gene: TRBJ1-1
v_gene: TRBV7-9
abundance: few
CDR3nt: TGTGCCAGCAGCTTATTAAGGAACACTGAAGCTTTCTTT
CDR3aa: CASSLLRNTEAFF

d_gene: .
j_gene: TRBJ2-1
v_gene: TRBV20-1
abundance: few
CDR3nt: TGCAGTGCTGTAACCGTGAGGTTCTCCTACAATGAGCAGTTCTTC
CDR3aa: CSAVTVRFSYNEQFF

d_gene: TRBD1
j_gene: TRBJ2-7
v_gene: TRBV28
abundance: few
CDR3nt: TGTGCCAGCAGTCACCGGACAGGGAGCTGGGAGCAGTACTTC
CDR3aa: CASSHRTGSWEQYF

d_gene: .
j_gene: TRBJ2-3
v_gene: TRBV5-1
abundance: few
CDR3nt: TGCGCCAGCAGCGTGGGAGATACGCAGTATTTT
CDR3aa: CASSVGDTQYF

d_gene: .
j_gene: TRBJ1-3
v_gene: TRBV20-1
abundance: few
CDR3nt: TGCAGTGCTGCGCCGGGACACCCTAGTGCCATATATTTT
CDR3aa: CSAAPGHPSAIYF

d_gene: TRBD1
j_gene: TRBJ2-3
v_gene: TRBV7-6
abundance: .
CDR3nt: TGTGCCAGCAGCTCGACAGGGGGCGAGGGGACGCAGTATTTT
CDR3aa: CASSSTGGEGTQYF

d_gene: .
j_gene: TRBJ1-1
v_gene: TRBV28
abundance: .
CDR3nt: TGTGCCAGCAGTTTACCCCTCCCCTTCGATGAAGCTTTCTTT
CDR3aa: CASSLPLPFDEAFF

d_gene: .
j_gene: TRBJ1-5
v_gene: TRBV15
abundance: .
CDR3nt: TGTGCCACCAGCAGTAAATATGAAAGGATCTTAAGCAATCAGCCCCAGCATTTT
CDR3aa: CATSSKYERILSNQPQHF

d_gene: TRBD1
j_gene: TRBJ2-2
v_gene: TRBV4-3
abundance: many
CDR3nt: TGCGCCAGCAGCCGAGGGACAGGGGTCACCGGGGAGCTGTTTTTT
CDR3aa: CASSRGTGVTGELFF

d_gene: .
j_gene: TRBJ2-3
v_gene: TRBV12-3/TRBV12-4
abundance: many
CDR3nt: TGTGCCAGCAGTTCCGGGCTTGCCCCAGATACGCAGTATTTT
CDR3aa: CASSSGLAPDTQYF

d_gene: .
j_gene: TRBJ1-1
v_gene: TRBV6-5
abundance: .
CDR3nt: TGTGCCAGCAGTTATGGCAGGGGGAACACTGAAGCTTTCTTT
CDR3aa: CASSYGRGNTEAFF

d_gene: .
j_gene: TRBJ2-1
v_gene: TRBV21-1
abundance: few
CDR3nt: TGTGCCAGCAGCCTTGGGACAGGCTTTTGCTACAATGAGCAGTTCTTC
CDR3aa: CASSLGTGFCYNEQFF

d_gene: .
j_gene: TRBJ2-5
v_gene: TRBV20-1
abundance: .
CDR3nt: TGCAGTGCTAGAGGTCCGGGACCCCCCGGCGAGACCCAGTACTTC
CDR3aa: CSARGPGPPGETQYF

d_gene: .
j_gene: TRBJ2-3
v_gene: TRBV20-1
abundance: .
CDR3nt: TGCAGTGCTAGAGAACAGGGTTCTAACACAGATACGCAGTATTTT
CDR3aa: CSAREQGSNTDTQYF

d_gene: .
j_gene: TRBJ2-3
v_gene: TRBV28
abundance: .
CDR3nt: TGTGCCAGCGATAGAGGCGGAGGGAGCACAGATACGCAGTATTTT
CDR3aa: CASDRGGGSTDTQYF

d_gene: .
j_gene: TRBJ2-7
v_gene: TRBV27
abundance: .
CDR3nt: TGTGACAGCAGCCCCCGCGGGGGACAGCTCTCCTACGAGCAGTACTTC
CDR3aa: CDSSPRGGQLSYEQYF

d_gene: .
j_gene: TRBJ1-2
v_gene: TRBV19
abundance: .
CDR3nt: TGTGCCAGTAGTTTCGGGAGAAACTATGGCTACACCTTC
CDR3aa: CASSFGRNYGYTF

d_gene: TRBD1
j_gene: TRBJ1-1
v_gene: TRBV5-6
abundance: .
CDR3nt: TGTGCCAGCAGGCATCGTCCCGGGACAGGGGAAGCTTTCTTT
CDR3aa: CASRHRPGTGEAFF

d_gene: .
j_gene: TRBJ2-5
v_gene: TRBV5-1
abundance: few
CDR3nt: TGCGCCAGCAGCATAACCCCGGGGGCGGGGGAGACCCAGTACTTC
CDR3aa: CASSITPGAGETQYF

d_gene: .
j_gene: TRBJ2-1
v_gene: TRBV7-9
abundance: few
CDR3nt: TGTGCCAGCAGCCCAGCTCGGATAACCTACAATGAGCAGTTCTTC
CDR3aa: CASSPARITYNEQFF

d_gene: TRBD2
j_gene: TRBJ2-1
v_gene: TRBV3-1
abundance: many
CDR3nt: TGTGCCAGCAGCCAAGGGTTTTTTGTCGGGACTAGGAAGTATGAGCAGTTCTTC
CDR3aa: CASSQGFFVGTRKYEQFF

d_gene: .
j_gene: TRBJ2-7
v_gene: TRBV6-5
abundance: .
CDR3nt: TGTGCCAGCAGTTACTCGATCTCCGAGGTGGGGCAGTACTTC
CDR3aa: CASSYSISEVGQYF

d_gene: TRBD2
j_gene: TRBJ2-1
v_gene: TRBV4-3
abundance: few
CDR3nt: TGCGCCAGCAGCCAACGGGTAGCGGGAGGTTACAATGAGCAGTTCTTC
CDR3aa: CASSQRVAGGYNEQFF

d_gene: .
j_gene: TRBJ1-1
v_gene: TRBV5-1
abundance: .
CDR3nt: TGCGCCAGCAGCGTATACGACGTGAACACTGAAGCTTTCTTT
CDR3aa: CASSVYDVNTEAFF

d_gene: .
j_gene: TRBJ2-5
v_gene: TRBV5-1
abundance: .
CDR3nt: TGCGCCAGCAGGGCGAGGAATGGGCAGGACACCCAAGAGACCCAGTACTTC
CDR3aa: CASRARNGQDTQETQYF